A single TCR beta chain is shown here with its context. As yet, its antigen is unknown. The data originate from a study of cytomegalovirus exposure and HLA in healthy donors. Across the whole study: Assignment to the Caucasian-associated ancestry cluster applied to around 82% of the roughly 400 genotyped donors. Study-level points and caveats: While the bulk of TCR sequences proved rare, some public TCRs turned up in many donors. A further, later analysis showed that HLA-associated TCR beta chains (compared with equally common others) were more clonally expanded. In a later analysis, across HLA loci, associated TCR counts were highest for DRB1, lowest for HLA-C.

The CDR3 length is 16 residues. Germline V gene lookup returns CDR1 GTSNPN and CDR2 SVGIG (reference sequence). Between the trimmed V and J ends, which lost 3 bases and 8 bases, there was a span of 22 bases. With 60 Vbeta and 13 Jbeta primers, the PCR was carried out. Clones were read by immunoSEQ multiplex PCR, and TCRdb kept only the in-frame ones, dropping some. The sample lists approximately 140,000 clones; 75% to 85% were seen once. Specimen: PBMCs. The chain links TRBV30 to TRBJ2-2; tentative D call: TRBD2 (5 bases). The source is a man in his forties or fifties in good health and CMV-seronegative. CDR3 amino acids: CAWRQMAAGPSGELFF. In DNA, the CDR3 is TGTGCCTGGAGACAGATGGCTGCGGGTCCCTCGGGGGAGCTGTTTTTT.